This T cell receptor (beta chain) originates from a study of T-cell reconstitution after alpha-beta-depleted transplantation in children. Findings and limits, study-wide: Several hundred graft clones that had expanded were reportedly the source of alpha-beta T cells about two months after transplant. Newly generated T cells supplied most T-cell counts and diversity one year post-transplant. Day-60 TCRbeta diversity that was high in some patients was derived from surviving recipient T cells and thymic progenitors.

This clonotype has at least ten counts. What it recognizes is unknown. Per germline, CDR1 KGHDR and CDR2 SFDVKD. This CDR3 region has 17 residues. The trim removed 3 bases at V and 6 bases at J, leaving 12 bases unmatched. During its preparation, the TCRbeta library received unique molecular identifiers. TCRdb fed the PCR reads into MiXCR, producing one record per CDR3 protein. The table lists 30,000 or so distinct CDR3 sequences, 6% to 8.5% of them singletons. The TCR sequence derives from a child less than two years old who had a stem cell transplant for acute myeloid leukemia, so the T cells may come from the graft donor. Sequenced material: peripheral blood, taken 60 days after TCRalphabeta/CD19-depleted stem cell transplant. The chain recombines TRBV24-1 with TRBJ2-2; 7 bases line up with TRBD1. The CDR3: CATSDPRNRGRAGELFF. The CDR3, as DNA: TGTGCCACCAGTGATCCGCGGAACAGGGGAAGAGCCGGGGAGCTGTTTTTT.